Shown below are 19 T cell receptor beta chains from a single sample sequenced in a study of Ad26.COV2.S vaccination and SARS-CoV-2 variants. The data were produced by immunoSEQ multiplex PCR, yet TCRdb's version contains in-frame clones alone and is incomplete. This table holds 380,000 or so clones, roughly four fifths found once. The treatment denotes: about 20 received Ad26.COV2.S at low or high dose, single or two shots; about 5 received placebo; per-sample allocation not given. Samples came from day 63 after the first vaccine or placebo injection. Sequences were derived from peripheral blood, sampled in a trial of Ad26.COV2.S vaccine versus placebo. The receptors shown here come from a person between 18 and 65 years old who received the Ad26.COV2.S COVID-19 vaccine or a placebo.

This clone was recorded at least ten times. This chain links TRBV19 with TRBJ1-3; no reliable D call. Germline V gene lookup returns CDR1 LNHDA and CDR2 SQIVND (reference sequence). The CDR3 loop spans 16 amino acids. V gave up 7 bases and J gave up 0 bases, with 16 bases separating them. The CDR3 is CASTNTPANSGNTIYF. CDR3 sequence (DNA): TGTGCCAGTACCAATACCCCAGCAAACTCTGGAAACACCATATATTTT.

The chain couples TRBV6-5 to TRBJ2-7; 8 bases are shared with TRBD1. The junction had 9 bases not matched to a gene; V was cut back by 6 bases and J by 2 bases. Germline V gives CDR1 MNHEY, CDR2 SVGAGI. This CDR3 is built from 15 residues. The DNA for the CDR3 is TGTGCCAGCAGCCCGGTGGGACAGGCGGCCTACGAGCAGTACTTC. This codes for CASSPVGQAAYEQYF.

V gene TRBV5-1 combines with J gene TRBJ2-5; 11 positions agree with TRBD2. With V trimmed by 0 bases and J by 6 bases, 7 bases remained unmatched. Germline CDR1 SGHRS, CDR2 YFSETQ. The CDR3 is made up of 16 amino acids. Here the CDR3 reads CASSLAASGGQKTQYF. The CDR3 DNA is TGCGCCAGCAGCTTGGCGGCTAGCGGGGGGCAGAAGACCCAGTACTTC.

This chain links TRBV21-1 with TRBJ1-5; the table assigns TRBD1, which was not confirmed against the DNA. TRBV21-1 is reported as a pseudogene. The CDR3 is 19 amino acids. The CDR3 DNA is TGTGCCAGCAGCAAAGTTTCGCCCTGGGACAGGGAGGGGAGTCAGCCCCAGCATTTT. Its translation is CASSKVSPWDREGSQPQHF.

J is TRBJ2-4 and V is TRBV15; TRBD2 matches 13 bases. Germline loops: CDR1 LNHNV, CDR2 YYDKDF (reference sequence). With V trimmed by 6 bases and J by 8 bases, 7 bases remained unmatched. The CDR3 is 15 residues long. The chain's CDR3 is CATSRLAGGRDIQYF. The CDR3 nucleotides are TGTGCCACCAGTCGACTAGCGGGGGGACGGGACATTCAGTACTTC.

The chain links TRBV7-9 to TRBJ2-1; 8 bases are shared with TRBD1. CDR1 and CDR2 from the germline V gene are SEHNR and FQNEAQ (reference sequence). The CDR3 is 15 amino acids. The trim removed 5 bases at V and 4 bases at J, leaving 7 bases unmatched. The CDR3 DNA sequence: TGTGCCAGCAGCAGGCCGGGACAGGCATACAATGAGCAGTTCTTC. Its translation is CASSRPGQAYNEQFF.

The J gene is TRBJ1-2, the V gene TRBV4-3; weak D call: TRBD1 (6 bases). Germline V gives CDR1 LGHNA, CDR2 YSLEER. V lost 5 bases and J 0 bases, leaving 10 bases between the germline ends. CDR3 size: 14 residues. The CDR3 DNA follows: TGCGCCAGCAGCGCCGAGGGGGCTAACTATGGCTACACCTTC. Translating it yields CASSAEGANYGYTF.

The rearrangement joins TRBV5-4 to TRBJ2-7; TRBD2 aligns across 8 bases. Germline lookup yields CDR1 SGHNT and CDR2 YYREEE (reference sequence). Trimming took 5 bases from V and 6 from J; bases not matched to a gene: 7. The CDR3 extends over 13 amino acids. CDR3 sequence (DNA): TGTGCCAGCAGGGCCGGGACTAGTGGCGAGCAGTACTTC. Translated, it gives CASRAGTSGEQYF.

The chain links TRBV2 to TRBJ2-2; 8 nucleotides agree with TRBD2. V dropped 6 bases and J dropped 2; count of bases not matched to a gene: 11. This CDR3 comprises 17 residues. Germline values: CDR1 SNHLY, CDR2 FYNNEI. Here the CDR3 reads CASSPGGGITNTGELFF. In nucleotides, the CDR3 is TGTGCCAGCAGCCCCGGGGGGGGGATCACCAACACCGGGGAGCTGTTTTTT.

The rearrangement links TRBV5-1 to TRBJ2-1; 8 nucleotides line up with TRBD2. Germline-derived CDR1 and CDR2 are SGHRS and YFSETQ. V gave up 6 bases and J gave up 1 base; unmatched junction bases: 6. The CDR3 sequence is 15 residues long. CDR3 sequence reads: CASTRSGSSYNEQFF. CDR3 coding DNA: TGCGCCAGCACCAGAAGCGGGAGTTCCTACAATGAGCAGTTCTTC.

This chain links TRBV5-5 with TRBJ2-1, with 10 bases that match TRBD1. Per germline, CDR1 SGHKS and CDR2 YYEKEE (reference sequence). The trim removed 1 base at V and 7 bases at J, leaving 11 bases unmatched. The CDR3 contains 17 residues. In DNA, the CDR3 is TGTGCCAGCAGCTTGACTCTTGACAGGGGGCATTTGAATGAGCAGTTCTTC. Encoded protein: CASSLTLDRGHLNEQFF.

The rearrangement joins TRBV2 to TRBJ1-1, with a tentative D call TRBD1 (5 bases). Germline-derived CDR1 and CDR2 are SNHLY and FYNNEI. The CDR3 totals 14 residues. Trimming left V 4 bases short and J 1 base short, with 10 bases between. CDR3: CASSVTGRNTEAFF. In DNA, the CDR3 is TGTGCCAGCAGTGTTACGGGGCGGAACACTGAAGCTTTCTTT.

The chain is built from TRBV6-5 and TRBJ2-7; D remains ambiguous. Germline CDR1 is MNHEY and CDR2 is SVGAGI. Trimming removed 5 bases from V and 3 bases from J, with 11 bases in between. The CDR3 covers 13 residues. In DNA form, the CDR3 reads TGTGCCAGCAGTACCTCTAGAGGCTACGAGCAGTACTTC. It codes for CASSTSRGYEQYF.

The gene calls are TRBV27 and TRBJ1-2; 8 bases line up with TRBD1. This CDR3 region has 14 residues. V lost 3 bases to trimming and J lost 3 bases; unmatched junction nucleotides: 3. CDR1 and CDR2 from the germline V gene are MNHEY and SMNVEV (reference sequence). The CDR3, as DNA: TGTGCCAGCAGTTTCGACAGGGGCCACTATGGCTACACCTTC. Translation: CASSFDRGHYGYTF.

The chain joins TRBV20-1 to TRBJ1-4; D call uncertain. Trimming left V 3 bases short and J 0 bases short, with 14 bases between. Germline CDR1 and CDR2: DFQATT and SNEGSKA (reference sequence). This CDR3 has 16 residues. The CDR3 protein is CSASLRGGTTNEKLFF. DNA for the CDR3: TGCAGTGCTAGTCTCCGAGGAGGCACAACTAATGAAAAACTGTTTTTT.

The V gene is TRBV20-1, the J gene TRBJ2-3; 9 positions match TRBD2. Germline CDR1 and CDR2: DFQATT and SNEGSKA (reference sequence). V lost 3 bases to trimming and J lost 6 bases; unmatched junction nucleotides: 7. CDR3 length: 14 amino acids. The CDR3, as DNA: TGCAGTGCTAGTTTGCGGGGGGGGGCGGATACGCAGTATTTT. This sequence encodes CSASLRGGADTQYF.

V usage is TRBV6-1 and J usage is TRBJ2-7; 11 bases map to TRBD2. This CDR3 has 17 amino acids. Per germline, CDR1 MNHNS and CDR2 SASEGT. V was pared by 0 bases and J by 7 bases, with 11 bases of the junction left unmatched. CDR3 residues: CASSEALGASGRQEQYF. In DNA form, the CDR3 reads TGTGCCAGCAGTGAAGCGCTGGGGGCTAGCGGGAGGCAGGAGCAGTACTTC.

The chain joins TRBV13 to TRBJ1-4; 8 bases fit TRBD1. The CDR3 is 14 amino acids. In germline, CDR1 is PRHDT, CDR2 FYEKMQ (reference sequence). Trimming removed 5 bases from V and 8 bases from J; junction bases left unmatched: 7. DNA of the CDR3: TGTGCCAGCAGCGAGACAGGGGCAGGGGAAAAACTGTTTTTT. Protein sequence: CASSETGAGEKLFF.

This chain links TRBV18 with TRBJ1-2; TRBD1 matches 12 bases. V lost 1 base to trimming and J lost 6 bases; unmatched junction nucleotides: 12. The CDR3 consists of 18 residues. Per the germline V gene, CDR1 is KGHSH and CDR2 is LQKENI. Here the CDR3 reads CASSPQKIPGQGADGYTF. The CDR3, as DNA: TGTGCCAGCTCACCACAGAAAATACCGGGACAGGGGGCGGATGGCTACACCTTC.